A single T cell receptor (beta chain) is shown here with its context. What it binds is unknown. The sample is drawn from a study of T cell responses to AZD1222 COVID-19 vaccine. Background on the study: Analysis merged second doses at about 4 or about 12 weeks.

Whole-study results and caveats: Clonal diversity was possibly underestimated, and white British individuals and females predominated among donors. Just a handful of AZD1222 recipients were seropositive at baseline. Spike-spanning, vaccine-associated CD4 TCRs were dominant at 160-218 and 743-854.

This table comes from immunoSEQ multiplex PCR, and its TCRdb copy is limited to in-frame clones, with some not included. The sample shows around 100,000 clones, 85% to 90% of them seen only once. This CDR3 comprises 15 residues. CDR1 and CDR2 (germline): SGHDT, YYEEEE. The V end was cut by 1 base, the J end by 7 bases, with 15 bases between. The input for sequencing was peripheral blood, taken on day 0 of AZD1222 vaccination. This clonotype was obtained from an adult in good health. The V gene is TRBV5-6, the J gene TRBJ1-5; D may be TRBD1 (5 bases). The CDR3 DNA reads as TGTGCCAGCAGCTTGCGGGACCAGGCGTGGCAGCCCCAGCATTTT. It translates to CASSLRDQAWQPQHF.